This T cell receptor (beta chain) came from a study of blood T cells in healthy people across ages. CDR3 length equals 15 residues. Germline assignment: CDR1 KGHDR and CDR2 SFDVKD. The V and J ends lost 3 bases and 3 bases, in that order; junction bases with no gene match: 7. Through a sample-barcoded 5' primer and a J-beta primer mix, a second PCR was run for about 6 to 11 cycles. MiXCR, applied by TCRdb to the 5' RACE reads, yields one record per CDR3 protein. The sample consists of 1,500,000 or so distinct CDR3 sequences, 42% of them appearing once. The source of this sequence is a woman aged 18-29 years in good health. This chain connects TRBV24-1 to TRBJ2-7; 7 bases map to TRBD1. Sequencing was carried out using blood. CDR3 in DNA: TGTGCCACCAGTGATGGCCGGGACAGAGTCTACGAGCAGTACTTC. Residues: CATSDGRDRVYEQYF.